The 13 T cell receptor beta chains reported below all come from one sample, sequenced in a study of cytomegalovirus exposure and HLA in healthy donors. PCR was performed using 60 Vbeta and 13 Jbeta primers. Libraries were prepared by immunoSEQ multiplex PCR; TCRdb keeps only in-frame clonotypes and omits some of them. Its listing shows approximately 80,000 clones. Specimen: PBMCs. The receptors come from a woman aged 25 to 39 in good health and CMV-seronegative.

The chain employs TRBV27 and TRBJ2-1; 7 nucleotides align to TRBD2. The germline V gene has CDR1 MNHEY and CDR2 SMNVEV (reference sequence). This CDR3 spans 15 amino acids. Trimming took 6 bases from V and 2 from J; bases not matched to a gene: 7. The CDR3 loop reads CASRPLAVTYNEQFF. In DNA, the CDR3 is TGTGCCAGCAGACCCCTAGCGGTAACCTACAATGAGCAGTTCTTC.

The V call is TRBV15, the J call TRBJ2-1; D perhaps matches TRBD2 (6 bases). Trimming pared 4 bases from V and 4 bases from J, leaving 20 bases between. The CDR3 length is 17 residues. CDR1 and CDR2 (germline): LNHNV, YYDKDF (reference sequence). The CDR3 nucleotides read TGTGCCACCAGCATCACAGGTGGTAGCGGTCGATACAATGAGCAGTTCTTC. This sequence encodes CATSITGGSGRYNEQFF. The complete variable domain, with remaining parts taken from reference TRBV15 and TRBJ2-1, reads DAMVIQNPRYQVTQFGKPVTLSCSQTLNHNVMYWYQQKSSQAPKLLFHYYDKDFNNEADTPDNFQSRRPNTSFCFLDIRSPGLGDTAMYLCATSITGGSGRYNEQFFGPGTRLTVL.

The CDR3 here is CSVGEGAPAGYTF. The CDR3 nucleotides are TGCAGCGTTGGAGAGGGGGCGCCGGCTGGCTACACCTTC. This sequence joins TRBV29-1 and TRBJ1-2; TRBD1 matches 7 bases. CDR1 is SQVTM, CDR2 ANQGSEA, per germline. CDR3 size: 13 residues. J gave up 7 bases and V 4 bases, and 9 bases lay outside the gene matches.

The V call is TRBV7-6, the J call TRBJ1-2; 9 bases are a match to TRBD1. The CDR3 is 13 amino acids. With V trimmed by 5 bases and J by 4 bases, 2 bases remained unmatched. Germline V gene data show CDR1 as SGHVS and CDR2 as FNYEAQ. The CDR3 sequence: CASSPGQGYGYTF. CDR3 bases: TGTGCCAGCAGCCCGGGACAGGGCTATGGCTACACCTTC.

The genes are TRBV1 and TRBJ2-7; the DNA was not compared with TRBD2, the D call given in the table. TRBV1 is noted as a pseudogene. This CDR3 comprises 14 residues. CDR3 sequence: CTSRTSGSSYEQYF. For the CDR3, the DNA is TGCACCAGCAGGACTAGCGGGAGCTCCTACGAGCAGTACTTC.

This sequence joins TRBV29-1 and TRBJ1-1; D might be TRBD1 (6 bases). CDR3 length equals 14 residues. V was pared by 7 bases and J by 3 bases, with 18 bases between. From germline, CDR1 is SQVTM and CDR2 ANQGSEA. Here the CDR3 reads CSGKKGGGDTEAFF. The CDR3 coding sequence is TGCAGCGGCAAAAAGGGGGGGGGAGACACTGAAGCTTTCTTT.

The chain combines TRBV2 with TRBJ2-7; 8 nucleotides align to TRBD1. V lost 6 bases, J lost 3 bases, and 7 bases stayed unmatched. There are 14 residues in the CDR3. CDR1 SNHLY and CDR2 FYNNEI come from the germline V gene. The DNA of the CDR3 is TGTGCCAGCAGCTCAGGGGGCCTCCTCTACGAGCAGTACTTC. The encoded protein is CASSSGGLLYEQYF.

The chain combines TRBV6-6 with TRBJ2-5, with D possibly matching TRBD1 (5 bases). Trimming stripped 4 bases from V and 4 bases from J, with 10 bases between. The CDR3 totals 13 residues. Looked up from germline, CDR1 is MNHNY and CDR2 is SVGAGI (reference sequence). Written as DNA, the CDR3 is TGTGCCAGCAGTTCAGGGTGGGGAGAGACCCAGTACTTC. This translates into CASSSGWGETQYF.

The V call is TRBV7-8, the J call TRBJ2-7; D is unclear. The CDR3 consists of 13 residues. Trimming pared 2 bases from V and 2 bases from J, leaving 7 bases between. Germline CDR1 is SGHVS and CDR2 is FQNEAQ. CDR3 bases: TGTGCCAGCAGCTTAACAGAGACCTACGAGCAGTACTTC. Protein: CASSLTETYEQYF.

Of note for this clone: Different DNA sequences within this sample yield the same CDR3. The V gene is TRBV6-1, the J gene TRBJ1-2; unclear D gene. CDR1 MNHNS and CDR2 SASEGT come from the germline V gene. The ends were cut back, 3 bases at V and 10 bases at J, with 6 bases in the middle. The CDR3 totals 10 residues. The CDR3 loop reads CASSDIPYTF. CDR3 in DNA: TGTGCCAGCAGTGATATCCCCTACACCTTC.

The CDR3 reads CASTTGADGEKLFF. The CDR3 DNA reads TGCGCCAGCACGACAGGGGCAGATGGAGAAAAACTGTTTTTT. This rearrangement joins TRBV5-1 to TRBJ1-4; 8 positions agree with TRBD1. Germline lookup yields CDR1 SGHRS and CDR2 YFSETQ. The V segment lost 6 bases and the J segment 8 bases; nucleotides outside the gene matches: 9. CDR3 length equals 14 residues.

The chain employs TRBV19 and TRBJ1-2, with D hard to call. Germline V gene lookup returns CDR1 LNHDA and CDR2 SQIVND (reference sequence). The ends were cut back, 0 bases at V and 8 bases at J, with 10 bases in the middle. The CDR3 totals 13 residues. CDR3 amino acids: CASSIDSTWGYTF. Here the CDR3 DNA reads TGTGCCAGTAGTATAGACTCTACCTGGGGCTACACCTTC.

Turning to this clone: Compared with germline, one end of the junction differs, possibly owing to a read error. The CDR3 loop reads CASSFFGPELETDTF. CDR3 in DNA: TGTGCCAGCAGCTTTTTTGGACCTGAGCTGGAAACGGACACTTTT. V is TRBV7-2 and J is TRBJ1-6; D may be TRBD1 (5 bases). Germline V gives CDR1 SGHTA, CDR2 FQGNSA. The CDR3 sequence is 15 residues long.